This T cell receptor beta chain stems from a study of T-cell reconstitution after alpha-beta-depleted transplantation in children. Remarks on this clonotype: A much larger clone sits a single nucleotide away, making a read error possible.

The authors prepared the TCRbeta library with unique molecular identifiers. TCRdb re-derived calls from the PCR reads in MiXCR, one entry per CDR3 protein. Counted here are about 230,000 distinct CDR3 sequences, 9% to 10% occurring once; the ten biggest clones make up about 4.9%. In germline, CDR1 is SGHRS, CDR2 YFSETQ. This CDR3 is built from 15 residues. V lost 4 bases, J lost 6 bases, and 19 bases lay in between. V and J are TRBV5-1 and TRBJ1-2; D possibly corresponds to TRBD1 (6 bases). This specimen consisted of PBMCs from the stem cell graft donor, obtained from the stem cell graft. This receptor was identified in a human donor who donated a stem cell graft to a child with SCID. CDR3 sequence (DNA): TGCGCCAGCAGCGTGACTCCAGGGGCCACCAATGGCTACACCTTC. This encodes CASSVTPGATNGYTF.